Listed here are 25 T cell receptor beta chains from one sample, sequenced in a study of cytomegalovirus exposure and HLA in healthy donors. 13 Jbeta primers and 60 Vbeta primers were used for the PCR. Clones were read by immunoSEQ multiplex PCR, and TCRdb kept only the in-frame ones, dropping some. This sample has about 160,000 clones, with about four fifths found just once. Sequenced: PBMCs. These receptors all stem from a man aged 50-60 years in good health and CMV-seropositive.

The chain links TRBV19 to TRBJ2-7; tentative D call: TRBD1 (5 bases). The germline CDR1 and CDR2 sequences are LNHDA and SQIVND (reference sequence). This CDR3 comprises 14 residues. Trimming removed 4 bases at V and 0 bases at J, with 10 bases between. The CDR3 spells CASSTGHPSYEQYF. The CDR3 DNA reads as TGTGCCAGTAGTACCGGACACCCCTCCTACGAGCAGTACTTC.

CDR3 bases: TGCGCCAGCAGCAAACTAGCGGACGCTAGCACAGATACGCAGTATTTT. Amino acids: CASSKLADASTDTQYF. The chain carries TRBV5-1 and TRBJ2-3; 8 bases align to TRBD2. Looked up from germline, CDR1 is SGHRS and CDR2 is YFSETQ. The length of the CDR3 is 16 residues. V shed 4 bases and J 0 bases; nucleotides not matched to a gene: 7.

This chain connects TRBV6-6 to TRBJ2-1; D perhaps matches TRBD2 (6 bases). This CDR3 has 14 amino acids. From germline, CDR1 is MNHNY and CDR2 SVGAGI (reference sequence). Trimming shortened V by 5 bases and J by 2 bases, and 10 bases separated the two germline ends. The CDR3 is CASSMGLPYNEQFF. CDR3 coding DNA: TGTGCCAGCAGTATGGGACTCCCCTACAATGAGCAGTTCTTC.

The chain couples TRBV5-1 to TRBJ1-1, with 7 bases lining up with TRBD1. The V gene's germline CDR1 is SGHRS and CDR2 YFSETQ. CDR3 size: 13 residues. V was pared by 1 base and J by 7 bases, with 4 bases of the junction left unmatched. DNA of the CDR3: TGCGCCAGCAGCTTGACGGGACAGTTTGAAGCTTTCTTT. It codes for CASSLTGQFEAFF.

The chain couples TRBV11-2 to TRBJ2-2; 7 bases are shared with TRBD1. In germline, CDR1 is SGHAT, CDR2 FQNNGV. The CDR3 loop spans 15 amino acids. Unmatched junction bases numbered 7, after V lost 3 bases and J lost 6 bases. The CDR3 is CASSFMTGTAGELFF. The CDR3 nucleotides are TGTGCCAGCAGCTTTATGACAGGGACCGCCGGGGAGCTGTTTTTT.

As concerns this clone: At one of its ends the junction is not consistent with the germline gene, which may arise from a read error. CDR3 nucleotides: TGTGCCAGCAGTCGACAGGGAGGCTCTGGAAACGCCATATATTTT. Translating it yields CASSRQGGSGNAIYF. This sequence joins TRBV9 and TRBJ1-3; TRBD1 matches 7 bases. The germline V gene encodes CDR1 SGDLS and CDR2 YYNGEE. This CDR3 has 15 residues.

This sequence joins TRBV5-1 and TRBJ2-5; perhaps TRBD1 as D (5 bases). Trimming stripped 3 bases from V and 2 bases from J, with 8 bases between. Germline V lookup: CDR1 SGHRS, CDR2 YFSETQ. This CDR3 is built from 13 residues. CDR3: CASSSTAQETQYF. CDR3 in DNA: TGCGCCAGCAGCTCGACAGCACAAGAGACCCAGTACTTC.

The gene calls are TRBV7-9 and TRBJ2-5, with D maybe TRBD1 (5 bases). Germline loops: CDR1 SEHNR, CDR2 FQNEAQ (reference sequence). This CDR3 has 14 amino acids. The V gene lost 7 bases and the J gene lost 4 bases, with 16 bases spanning the gap. CDR3 residues: CASTPQGSSETQYF. The DNA of the CDR3 is TGTGCCAGCACGCCGCAGGGAAGTTCAGAGACCCAGTACTTC.

The CDR3 DNA follows: TGTGCCAGCAGCCAAGCGCGGGGGGATGACACCGGGGAGCTGTTTTTT. It is translated as CASSQARGDDTGELFF. This chain connects TRBV14 to TRBJ2-2, with 8 bases aligning to TRBD2. Germline CDR1 reads SGHDN; CDR2 reads FVKESK. This CDR3 is 16 amino acids long. With V trimmed by 1 base and J by 3 bases, 4 bases remained unmatched.

The rearrangement uses TRBV6-4 and TRBJ2-1, with 7 bases aligning to TRBD2. V shed 2 bases, J shed 8 bases, and the junction held 9 bases outside the gene matches. This CDR3 contains 15 residues. From germline, CDR1 is MRHNA and CDR2 SNTAGT. The CDR3 nucleotides read TGTGCCAGCAGTGACCGGGCGGGAGAAGTGTATGAGCAGTTCTTC. This encodes CASSDRAGEVYEQFF.

V usage is TRBV20-1 and J usage is TRBJ1-1; D is unclear. The germline V gene encodes CDR1 DFQATT and CDR2 SNEGSKA (reference sequence). This CDR3 contains 11 residues. The CDR3 sequence is CSDAADTEAFF. The CDR3 DNA follows: TGCAGCGACGCTGCGGACACTGAAGCTTTCTTT.

The V call is TRBV6-1, the J call TRBJ2-7, with 9 bases matching TRBD1. CDR3 length: 15 residues. Trimming cost V 1 base and J 3 bases; bases outside gene matches: 4. Germline loops: CDR1 MNHNS, CDR2 SASEGT. The CDR3 is CASSEGDRGIYEQYF. CDR3 nucleotides: TGTGCCAGCAGTGAAGGTGACAGGGGGATCTACGAGCAGTACTTC.

The V and J genes are TRBV20-1 and TRBJ1-4; no firm D call. CDR1 is DFQATT, CDR2 SNEGSKA, per germline (reference sequence). V lost 6 bases, J lost 8 bases, and 10 bases lay in between. The CDR3 consists of 11 residues. The CDR3 here is CSARGREKLFF. As DNA, the CDR3 is TGCAGTGCCCGAGGGAGAGAAAAACTGTTTTTT.

J is TRBJ2-2 and V is TRBV15; 9 nucleotides align to TRBD2. V was clipped by 0 bases and J by 6 bases; unmatched bases: 5. There are 16 residues in the CDR3. The germline V gene encodes CDR1 LNHNV and CDR2 YYDKDF (reference sequence). CDR3 protein: CATSRDLAGGAGELFF. As DNA, the CDR3 is TGTGCCACCAGCAGAGATCTTGCGGGAGGGGCCGGGGAGCTGTTTTTT.

This chain connects TRBV6-5 to TRBJ2-7; TRBD1 matches 7 bases. V gave up 7 bases and J gave up 2 bases; unmatched junction bases: 5. Germline V CDR1 and CDR2: MNHEY, SVGAGI. This CDR3 has 13 residues. The CDR3 reads CASTEGQAYEQYF. For the CDR3, the DNA is TGTGCCAGCACCGAAGGACAGGCCTACGAGCAGTACTTC.

The chain joins TRBV27 to TRBJ2-3; D is possibly TRBD2 (5 bases). The length of the CDR3 is 15 residues. Germline assignment: CDR1 MNHEY and CDR2 SMNVEV (reference sequence). Trimming took off 5 bases at V and 3 bases at J, with 15 bases between the two ends. As DNA, the CDR3 is TGTGCCAGCAGTGCTGGGAGCAGGAGTACAGATACGCAGTATTTT. Its translation: CASSAGSRSTDTQYF.

This chain joins TRBV5-6 and TRBJ2-3; 9 nucleotides agree with TRBD1. V dropped 4 bases and J dropped 3; count of bases not matched to a gene: 15. CDR1 is SGHDT and CDR2 is YYEEEE in the germline V gene. The CDR3 covers 18 residues. The CDR3 reads CASSGGRDRASQTDTQYF. The CDR3 nucleotides are TGTGCCAGCAGCGGAGGCCGGGACAGGGCTTCCCAAACAGATACGCAGTATTTT.

CDR3 bases: TGTGCCAGCCGGGGGCAGGGGGTTGATACGCAGTATTTT. Amino acid sequence: CASRGQGVDTQYF. V usage is TRBV28 and J usage is TRBJ2-3, with TRBD1 as a possible D gene (7 bases). Germline CDR1 reads MDHEN; CDR2 reads SYDVKM. Trimming shortened V by 8 bases and J by 6 bases, and 15 bases separated the two germline ends. The CDR3 is 13 residues long. Full variable domain (remainder filled in from reference TRBV28 and TRBJ2-3): DVKVTQSSRYLVKRTGEKVFLECVQDMDHENMFWYRQDPGLGLRLIYFSYDVKMKEKGDIPEGYSVSREKKERFSLILESASTNQTSMYLCASRGQGVDTQYFGPGTRLTVL.

The rearrangement links TRBV6-5 to TRBJ2-3; D is uncertain. From germline, CDR1 is MNHEY and CDR2 SVGAGI. V dropped 0 bases and J dropped 3 bases, with 7 bases sitting between them. CDR3 length: 14 amino acids. For the CDR3, the DNA is TGTGCCAGCAGTTACTCCAGGAAGACAGATACGCAGTATTTT. It yields the protein CASSYSRKTDTQYF.

This clone was observed once. This chain links TRBV9 with TRBJ2-3, with 11 bases identical to TRBD2. The germline V gene encodes CDR1 SGDLS and CDR2 YYNGEE. This CDR3 has 15 residues. V shed 8 bases, J shed 0 bases, and the junction held 5 bases outside the gene matches. The CDR3 DNA follows: TGTGCCAGTGGGGGACTAGCGGATAGCACAGATACGCAGTATTTT. Residues: CASGGLADSTDTQYF.

This clone was counted a single time. The rearrangement joins TRBV18 to TRBJ1-5; 7 bases align to TRBD1. J lost 0 bases, V lost 4 bases, and 6 bases had no gene match. CDR3 length: 16 amino acids. Germline V lookup: CDR1 KGHSH, CDR2 LQKENI. CDR3 loop: CASSLGQLDSNQPQHF. Here the CDR3 DNA reads TGTGCCAGCTCACTGGGACAGTTAGATAGCAATCAGCCCCAGCATTTT. The variable domain in full, completed from reference TRBV18 and TRBJ1-5, reads NAGVMQNPRHLVRRRGQEARLRCSPMKGHSHVYWYRQLPEEGLKFMVYLQKENIIDESGMPKERFSAEFPKEGPSILRIQQVVRGDSAAYFCASSLGQLDSNQPQHFGDGTRLSIL.

The J gene is TRBJ2-2, the V gene TRBV6-5; D unresolved. The CDR3 contains 14 residues. Germline values: CDR1 MNHEY, CDR2 SVGAGI. V lost 2 bases, J lost 6 bases, and 10 bases lay in between. CDR3 in DNA: TGTGCCAGCAGTTACGACCGGGTCTCCGGGGAGCTGTTTTTT. It is translated as CASSYDRVSGELFF.

This clone was seen a handful of times. This rearrangement joins TRBV28 to TRBJ2-1; weak D call: TRBD2 (6 bases). Trimming cost V 3 bases and J 9 bases, with 15 bases left between them. The CDR3 covers 14 residues. Germline lookup yields CDR1 MDHEN and CDR2 SYDVKM. CDR3 in DNA: TGTGCCAGCAGTTTCTTCGTGCGGGGTCTTGAGCAGTTCTTC. Amino acids: CASSFFVRGLEQFF.

The gene calls are TRBV19 and TRBJ1-5; no reliable D call. This CDR3 has 16 amino acids. CDR1 LNHDA and CDR2 SQIVND come from the germline V gene (reference sequence). Deletions cut 3 bases from V and 5 bases from J, with 17 bases between. For the CDR3, the DNA is TGTGCCAGTAGTATCAAACCCGACCGACTACATCAGCCCCAGCATTTT. This translates into CASSIKPDRLHQPQHF.

V and J are TRBV7-9 and TRBJ1-1; possible D gene TRBD1, 5 bases. Germline lookup yields CDR1 SEHNR and CDR2 FQNEAQ (reference sequence). V dropped 4 bases and J dropped 0 bases, with 9 bases sitting between them. The CDR3 loop spans 14 amino acids. The CDR3 nucleotides read TGTGCCAGCAGCTCGCAGACAGTGAACACTGAAGCTTTCTTT. Translated, it gives CASSSQTVNTEAFF.